The present entry profiles one T cell receptor beta chain with its context. Its specificity is not known. The data stem from a study of shared clonotypes between healthy human individuals. Whole-study findings and limits: The study found lower generation probabilities in non-shared clonotypes than in those shared by all four donors. Sharing across several donors was seen in roughly 5% of naive CD4 clonotypes.

Trimming stripped 2 bases from V and 0 bases from J, with 15 bases between. Germline V gives CDR1 LNHNV, CDR2 YYDKDF (reference sequence). The CDR3 contains 17 residues. Original data processing: There were no quality scores in the junction-only immunoSEQ sequences, so filtering differed. The data were produced by immunoSEQ multiplex PCR, yet TCRdb's version contains in-frame clones alone and is incomplete. Clone size and the V and J calls come from that table; the DNA yielded D and trimming. The sample holds about 2.2 million clones, 90% to 95% seen once. Naive-designated CD8 cells lacked CD45RO, were positively enriched for CCR7, and omitted terminally differentiated effector memory CD45RA+ cells.

Sample: naive CD8+ T cells from PBMCs. This receptor was identified in a young man in good health. Some clones in this sample may be carry-over from other donors' samples. This sequence joins TRBV15 and TRBJ2-3; D may be TRBD1 or TRBD2 (5 bases each). The CDR3 nucleotides read TGTGCCACCAGCAGACCCACACGGGGCGTAAGCACAGATACGCAGTATTTT. Protein product: CATSRPTRGVSTDTQYF.